The sequence of this TCR beta chain was determined in a study of T cell repertoires in cytomegalovirus infection. Across the whole study: Well-studied HLA-B-restricted epitopes and recently identified HLA-C-restricted epitopes of CMV were both used in the study. Public TCR beta signature analysis indicated the presence of both CMV infection and matching HLA type. Findings and limits, study-wide: CMV-specific HLA-C-restricted TCR beta clonotypes dominated the ex vivo response. Cumulative frequency (of public TCR beta family members) identified carriers of CMV plus the relevant HLA.

Worth noting for this clonotype: Its antigen is undetermined.

TCRdb fed the reads into MiXCR, producing one record per CDR3 protein. The table shows approximately 600,000 distinct CDR3 sequences, with approximately 40% occurring only once. Germline CDR1 is SGHRS and CDR2 is YFSETQ. The CDR3 consists of 15 residues. V gave up 7 bases and J gave up 1 base; unmatched junction bases: 7. The V and J genes are TRBV5-1 and TRBJ2-3, with 9 bases lining up with TRBD2. The sample in question was cultured PBMCs, obtained from culture after CMV antigen stimulation. This sequence originates from a human donor in good health (CMV status not recorded). Some clones in this sample may be carry-over from other donors' samples. The chain's CDR3 is CASRTIAGGTDTQYF. For the CDR3, the DNA is TGCGCCAGCCGGACTATAGCGGGAGGCACAGATACGCAGTATTTT.